This TCR beta chain was identified in a study of blood T cell repertoires in COVID-19. Study background: The analysed material was cDNA or gDNA that came from T cells, B-cell-depleted T cells, or PBMCs.

CDR1 SGHRS and CDR2 YFSETQ come from the germline V gene. The CDR3 totals 14 residues. Trimming pared 4 bases from V and 5 bases from J, leaving 15 bases between. Some clones are missing from TCRdb's copy, which holds only in-frame ones; the method was immunoSEQ multiplex PCR. Of more than 80,000 clones listed, around 85% were seen once; the top ten hold about a sixth. Recruited during active infection, patients (from Seattle) were subsequently followed longitudinally. This chain links TRBV5-1 with TRBJ1-2; D is uncertain. Sequencing was performed on peripheral blood. This receptor was taken from a woman aged 55-69 years with COVID-19, enrolled during active disease. In DNA form, the CDR3 reads TGCGCCAGCAGCCCCGCGGCGGGAAGGTATGGCTACACCTTC. Translated: CASSPAAGRYGYTF.